A single sample is the source of the 22 T cell receptor beta chains below, sequenced in a study of CD8+CD57+ T cells in acquired aplastic anemia. Patients chosen for sequencing had shown CD8+CD57+ cell expansion by flow cytometry. Profiling of TCR beta VDJ combinations and CDR3 sequences used genomic DNA as template. TCRdb reprocessed the reads via MiXCR and lists one record per CDR3 protein. The table lists about 160,000 distinct CDR3 sequences, about 45% of them singletons. Sequencing input: sorted CD4+, CD8+, or CD8+CD57+ T cells (not recorded which) from PBMCs. These receptors originate from a human donor with aplastic anemia.

Concerning this clonotype itself: A single base separates this from a much larger clone, so it may be a read error. The chain uses TRBV3-1 and TRBJ1-2, with D perhaps matching TRBD1 (5 bases). From germline, CDR1 is LGHDT and CDR2 YNNKEL (reference sequence). Trimming took 1 base from V and 8 from J, leaving 17 bases between them. The CDR3 has 15 residues. The CDR3 sequence is CASSQGDGLGIGYTF. The CDR3 nucleotides are TGTGCCAGCAGCCAAGGGGACGGCCTGGGGATAGGCTACACCTTC.

In its sample, this clonotype was seen many times. V gene TRBV24-1 combines with J gene TRBJ2-7; TRBD1 aligns across 7 bases. In germline, CDR1 is KGHDR, CDR2 SFDVKD. The junction had 7 bases not matched to a gene; V was cut back by 4 bases and J by 5 bases. The CDR3 length is 14 residues. The CDR3 region has the DNA TGTGCCACCAGTGACAACACAGGGGACAACGAGCAGTACTTC. This translates into CATSDNTGDNEQYF.

Of note for this clonotype: An end of the junction does not agree with germline; a read error may underlie this. The rearrangement uses TRBV19 and TRBJ1-6, with 7 bases lining up with TRBD1. CDR1 is LNHDA and CDR2 is SQIVND in the germline V gene (reference sequence). This CDR3 comprises 15 residues. The CDR3: CASRHTGVYNSPPHF. The DNA for the CDR3 is TGTGCCAGTAGGCATACAGGGGTGTATAATTCACCCCCCCACTTT.

At least ten counts were recorded for this clonotype. This rearrangement joins TRBV7-2 to TRBJ2-1, with unresolved D. CDR3 length: 16 amino acids. V gave up 1 base and J gave up 5 bases, with 15 bases separating them. Germline lookup yields CDR1 SGHTA and CDR2 FQGNSA. The CDR3 DNA sequence: TGTGCCAGCAGCTTAGTGGGTGTAGGTAGGGACAATGAGCAGTTCTTC. Translating it yields CASSLVGVGRDNEQFF.

CDR3 residues: CASSQDPGDVQYF. CDR3 bases: TGTGCCAGCAGCCAAGACCCAGGGGACGTGCAGTACTTC. The V and J genes are TRBV5-4 and TRBJ2-7; D is possibly TRBD1 (6 bases). The CDR3 has 13 amino acids. Germline V lookup: CDR1 SGHNT, CDR2 YYREEE (reference sequence). V was clipped by 4 bases and J by 9 bases, with 17 bases between them.

The V call is TRBV19, the J call TRBJ1-2; D uncertain. From germline, CDR1 is LNHDA and CDR2 SQIVND (reference sequence). V lost 5 bases and J lost 7, with 17 bases in between. The CDR3 has 14 residues. DNA for the CDR3: TGTGCCAGTAGTCCCGACATGGCCGAGGCTGGCTACACCTTC. This gives the protein CASSPDMAEAGYTF. Supplemented by reference TRBV19 and TRBJ1-2, the full variable domain reads DGGITQSPKYLFRKEGQNVTLSCEQNLNHDAMYWYRQDPGQGLRLIYYSQIVNDFQKGDIAEGYSVSREKKESFPLTVTSAQKNPTAFYLCASSPDMAEAGYTFGSGTRLTVV.

This sequence joins TRBV2 and TRBJ2-3; D gene uncertain. The V gene lost 3 bases and the J gene lost 3 bases, with 10 bases spanning the gap. Per the germline V gene, CDR1 is SNHLY and CDR2 is FYNNEI. The CDR3 covers 14 residues. The CDR3 bases are TGTGCCAGCAGTGATTCCAGTAGGACAGATACGCAGTATTTT. The encoded protein is CASSDSSRTDTQYF.

As concerns this clonotype: Compared with germline, one end of the junction differs, possibly owing to a read error. V is TRBV10-1 and J is TRBJ2-2, with D perhaps matching TRBD2 (6 bases). This CDR3 has 15 amino acids. The germline V gene has CDR1 WNHNN and CDR2 SYGVQD (reference sequence). Written as DNA, the CDR3 is TGTGCCAGAAGTATAAGGGAGGCGAACACCGGGGAGCTGTTTTTT. Its translation is CARSIREANTGELFF.

This clonotype was counted at least ten times. The J gene is TRBJ2-7, the V gene TRBV7-2; TRBD2 matches at 9 bases. CDR1 and CDR2 from the germline V gene are SGHTA and FQGNSA. With V trimmed by 4 bases and J by 0 bases, 13 bases remained unmatched. This CDR3 is built from 18 residues. CDR3 protein: CASSSTRLAEHPSYEQYF. Written as DNA, the CDR3 is TGTGCCAGCAGCTCTACTCGACTAGCGGAGCATCCCTCCTACGAGCAGTACTTC.

This chain joins TRBV6-1 and TRBJ2-5, with D perhaps TRBD2 (6 bases). Germline CDR1 reads MNHNS; CDR2 reads SASEGT. The ends were cut back, 10 bases at V and 4 bases at J, with 19 bases in the middle. The CDR3 is made up of 14 amino acids. The CDR3, as DNA: TGTGCCAACACCCGACGGGGGTGGGGAGAGACCCAGTACTTC. Residues: CANTRRGWGETQYF.

Regarding this clonotype: This may be a read error: a much more frequent sequence differs by one nucleotide. The rearrangement joins TRBV28 to TRBJ2-7; D unclear. CDR3 length: 13 residues. CDR1 and CDR2 from the germline V gene are MDHEN and SYDVKM. Trimming removed 8 bases from V and 5 bases from J, with 16 bases in between. This chain's CDR3 is CASRASRSNEQYF. In DNA, the CDR3 is TGTGCCAGCCGTGCCTCGCGGAGTAACGAGCAGTACTTC.

V and J are TRBV15 and TRBJ2-6; no definite D call. V lost 0 bases, J lost 0 bases, and 3 bases lay in between. The CDR3 is 15 amino acids. Per the germline V gene, CDR1 is LNHNV and CDR2 is YYDKDF (reference sequence). CDR3 nucleotide sequence: TGTGCCACCAGCAGAGACAACTCTGGGGCCAACGTCCTGACTTTC. Residues: CATSRDNSGANVLTF.

This clonotype came up a few times. In nucleotides, the CDR3 is TGTGCCAGCAGTTACTCTAAAACTAACGGTGAGCAGTTCTTC. This gives the protein CASSYSKTNGEQFF. The chain employs TRBV6-5 and TRBJ2-1; D unclear. This CDR3 region has 14 residues. Between the trimmed V and J ends, which lost 0 bases and 9 bases, there was a span of 12 bases. Germline lookup yields CDR1 MNHEY and CDR2 SVGAGI.

In this sample, this clonotype turned up many times. The J gene is TRBJ2-3, the V gene TRBV5-1, with 8 bases fitting TRBD1. The V and J ends lost 4 bases and 0 bases, in that order; junction bases with no gene match: 7. Germline V gives CDR1 SGHRS, CDR2 YFSETQ. The CDR3 has 16 residues. Here the CDR3 reads CASSIQGDASTDTQYF. The CDR3 DNA reads as TGCGCCAGCAGCATACAGGGGGACGCGAGCACAGATACGCAGTATTTT.

This clonotype was counted many times. The V and J genes are TRBV19 and TRBJ2-7; a weak D match, TRBD1 (6 bases). This CDR3 contains 15 residues. The ends were cut back, 6 bases at V and 7 bases at J, with 22 bases in the middle. CDR1 and CDR2 from the germline V gene are LNHDA and SQIVND (reference sequence). CDR3 sequence (DNA): TGTGCCAGTAGAGCGGAATTGACAGGTCAATCAGAGCAGTACTTC. Encoded protein: CASRAELTGQSEQYF.

A remark on this clonotype: A much larger clone lies one base from this, so it may be a read error. This sequence joins TRBV18 and TRBJ2-7; D is possibly TRBD1 (6 bases). The germline V gene encodes CDR1 KGHSH and CDR2 LQKENI. The ends were cut back, 4 bases at V and 6 bases at J, with 10 bases in the middle. This CDR3 is 12 amino acids long. The CDR3 loop is CASSRGTIEQYF. The CDR3 nucleotides are TGTGCCAGCTCACGAGGGACAATCGAGCAGTACTTC.

The chain carries TRBV29-1 and TRBJ1-2; D remains unclear. This CDR3 region has 11 residues. V was shortened by 4 bases and J by 7 bases, with 10 bases between the two germline ends. CDR1 is SQVTM, CDR2 ANQGSEA, per germline. CDR3 in amino acids: CSVGSSTGYTF. CDR3 coding DNA: TGCAGCGTTGGTTCGAGTACTGGCTACACCTTC. Looking up the rest from reference TRBV29-1 and TRBJ1-2 gives the full variable domain: SAVISQKPSRDICQRGTSLTIQCQVDSQVTMMFWYRQQPGQSLTLIATANQGSEATYESGFVIDKFPISRPNLTFSTLTVSNMSPEDSSIYLCSVGSSTGYTFGSGTRLTVV.

With regard to this clonotype: A junction end diverges from the germline sequence, so it may reflect a read error. V and J are TRBV7-7 and TRBJ2-2, with D perhaps matching TRBD1 (5 bases). The CDR3 totals 15 residues. Germline assignment: CDR1 SSHAT and CDR2 FNYEAQ (reference sequence). CDR3: CASSSRVGNTGELFF. The DNA for the CDR3 is TGTGCTAGCAGCTCCAGGGTAGGGAACACCGGGGAGCTGTTTTTT.

V gene TRBV10-3 combines with J gene TRBJ2-1, with D perhaps matching TRBD1 (6 bases). Trimming cost V 5 bases and J 1 base, with 12 bases left between them. Per the germline V gene, CDR1 is ENHRY and CDR2 is SYGVKD. The CDR3 covers 15 residues. The CDR3 region is CAISRTESSYNEQFF. DNA of the CDR3: TGTGCCATCAGTCGGACAGAAAGTTCCTACAATGAGCAGTTCTTC.

The rearrangement links TRBV7-2 to TRBJ2-1, with 9 nucleotides matching TRBD2. The length of the CDR3 is 13 residues. The V gene end was trimmed by 7 bases and the J gene end by 9 bases; junction bases not matched to a gene: 7. Looked up from germline, CDR1 is SGHTA and CDR2 is FQGNSA. CDR3 loop: CASTRGTSIEQFF. The CDR3 coding sequence is TGTGCCAGCACCCGTGGGACTAGCATTGAGCAGTTCTTC.

This clonotype was counted at least ten times. This rearrangement joins TRBV6-1 to TRBJ2-1; 11 bases are a match to TRBD2. The CDR3 runs 15 residues. CDR1 is MNHNS and CDR2 is SASEGT in the germline V gene. With V trimmed by 6 bases and J by 6 bases, 7 bases remained unmatched. The DNA for the CDR3 is TGTGCCAGCAGAGCGACCGGGACTAGCGGCAATGAGCAGTTCTTC. This translates into CASRATGTSGNEQFF.

The chain joins TRBV7-9 to TRBJ1-1, with D perhaps matching TRBD1 (5 bases). Deletions cut 5 bases from V and 5 bases from J, with 18 bases between. Germline V gene data show CDR1 as SEHNR and CDR2 as FQNEAQ (reference sequence). The CDR3 covers 15 residues. Here the CDR3 reads CASSPRTQEGTEAFF. DNA of the CDR3: TGTGCCAGCAGCCCACGCACACAGGAGGGGACTGAAGCTTTCTTT.